This TCR beta chain was captured in a study of blood T cell repertoires in COVID-19. The repertoire was sequenced with immunoSEQ multiplex PCR; TCRdb's copy has only in-frame clones and lacks some. The sample has roughly 100,000 clones, around 86% seen once. V was clipped by 5 bases and J by 3 bases, with 11 bases between them. Germline lookup yields CDR1 MNHEY and CDR2 SMNVEV (reference sequence). The CDR3 runs to 14 residues. Sequenced: peripheral blood. This TCR came from a man between 45 and 60 years old with active or convalescent COVID-19. V usage is TRBV27 and J usage is TRBJ1-5; TRBD1 might be the D (5 bases). The CDR3 sequence is CASSHRQFNQPQHF. In nucleotides, the CDR3 is TGTGCCAGCAGTCACAGACAGTTCAATCAGCCCCAGCATTTT.